This T cell receptor (beta chain) came from a study of blood T cell repertoires in COVID-19. The table came from immunoSEQ multiplex PCR; TCRdb's copy has only in-frame clones and leaves some out. The sample gives about 200,000 clones, around four fifths of which show up once; approximately 0.9% is in the top ten. This clone was observed a single time. The sequence was obtained from a man in his fifties or sixties with COVID-19, enrolled during active disease. Sequencing was done on a sample of peripheral blood.

For the CDR3, the DNA is TGTGCCAGCAGGCCGGGGAATAACAATTCACCCCTCCACTTT. Translation: CASRPGNNNSPLHF. The V call is TRBV5-4, the J call TRBJ1-6; D unclear. The CDR3 has 14 residues. Per the germline V gene, CDR1 is SGHNT and CDR2 is YYREEE (reference sequence). Trimming stripped 5 bases from V and 7 bases from J, with 13 bases between. Variable domain in full (rest from reference TRBV5-4 and TRBJ1-6): ETGVTQSPTHLIKTRGQQVTLRCSSQSGHNTVSWYQQALGQGPQFIFQYYREEENGRGNFPPRFSGLQFPNYSSELNVNALELDDSALYLCASRPGNNNSPLHFGNGTRLTVT.